The T cell receptor beta chain under discussion was sequenced for a study of cytomegalovirus exposure and HLA in healthy donors. Background on the study: Genotyping of more than 300 donors showed that 70% to 90% belonged to the Caucasian-associated ancestry cluster. Broader study findings: According to an earlier analysis, most TCR beta V segments yielded productive rearrangements about 90% or about 30% of the time. 87-base-pair reads could not separate some V segments, including TRBV6-2 and TRBV6-3.

The PCR was carried out with 60 Vbeta primers and 13 Jbeta primers. TCRdb keeps only in-frame clones here, not all; method: immunoSEQ multiplex PCR. This repertoire shows 130,000 to 150,000 clones, 70% to 85% found once; its top ten account for roughly 4%. The CDR3 length is 15 residues. V shed 6 bases, J shed 2 bases, and the junction held 3 bases outside the gene matches. Germline V gene sequence: CDR1 MNHNS, CDR2 SASEGT. Note on this clone: Antigen specificity is unknown.

Among the donors, all were healthy bone marrow donors. This clonotype was obtained from a man in his forties or fifties in good health and CMV-seropositive. The sample was PBMCs. The V call is TRBV6-1, the J call TRBJ2-1; TRBD2 matches 11 bases. CDR3 residues: CASRIAGGPYNEQFF. DNA for the CDR3: TGTGCCAGCAGAATAGCGGGAGGGCCCTACAATGAGCAGTTCTTC.